Described below is a single TCR beta chain sequence and its context. Via MiXCR, TCRdb re-called the 5' RACE reads, giving one row per CDR3 protein. The sample yields around 74,000 distinct CDR3 sequences, 10% to 15% seen once. The sample is drawn from a study of spatial heterogeneity in lung cancer. Turning to the study itself: Detected beta-chain sequences consistently exceeded alpha-chain sequences.

Sample time point: sample taken at primary tumor resection. Whole RNA was taken from tumor, nontumor lung or frozen PBMC; it was then sequenced unsorted. The cohort: some 73 early-stage, untreated non-small cell lung cancer patients. V trimming: 0 bases; J trimming: 9 bases; junction bases outside the gene matches: 3. Germline CDR1 MNHEY, CDR2 SVGAGI. This CDR3 comprises 15 residues. The source was PBMCs, collected at surgery. The chain combines TRBV6-5 with TRBJ2-1; TRBD1 aligns across 12 bases. This receptor was taken from a male donor with early-stage non-small cell lung cancer. This CDR3 is CASSYSGQGAREQFF. The CDR3 DNA reads as TGTGCCAGCAGTTACTCGGGACAGGGGGCTCGTGAGCAGTTCTTC.